This TCR beta chain was retrieved from a study of blood T cell repertoires in COVID-19. Deletions cut 1 base from V and 8 bases from J, with 11 bases between. This CDR3 spans 14 amino acids. CDR1 is LGHDT and CDR2 is YNNKEL in the germline V gene (reference sequence). Sequencing used immunoSEQ multiplex PCR; TCRdb keeps in-frame clones, though not all of them. The sample includes some 250,000 clones, roughly 91% of them seen just once. The clonotype was recovered from a woman aged 40 to 49 who had recovered from COVID-19. Sequenced input: peripheral blood. The V and J genes are TRBV3-1 (or the pseudogene TRBV3-2) and TRBJ1-4; TRBD1 is a possible D gene (6 bases). The CDR3 loop reads CASSQAGGPEKLFF. The CDR3 bases are TGTGCCAGCAGCCAAGCGGGGGGGCCAGAAAAACTGTTTTTT.